This is a list of T cell receptor beta chains from one sample in a study of vaccination effects on CD4 cells after COVID-19. No cognate antigen is known for these TCRs. Here immunoSEQ multiplex PCR was the method, and the copy in TCRdb shows in-frame clones only, minus some. This table has about 70,000 clones, 65% to 85% appearing once. This sample comprised CD4+ T cells from PBMCs cultured with HIV peptides, obtained before COVID-19 vaccination. The receptors originated from a human donor who had a prior SARS-CoV-2 infection. Each CDR3 is given with its conserved first and last residue. Each record gives: J gene, V gene, CDR3 protein.

j_call: TRBJ2-3; v_call: TRBV19; cdr3_aa: CATELETDTQYF
j_call: TRBJ2-4; v_call: TRBV27; cdr3_aa: CASSLFGLAGLAKNIQYF
j_call: TRBJ2-1; v_call: TRBV4-2; cdr3_aa: CASSQGAGRDNEQFF
j_call: TRBJ2-7; v_call: TRBV30; cdr3_aa: CAMSVGGRYEQYF
j_call: TRBJ2-2; v_call: TRBV5-6; cdr3_aa: CASSILQGELFF
j_call: TRBJ2-3; v_call: TRBV6-5; cdr3_aa: CASRGLADPTDTQYF
j_call: TRBJ2-7; v_call: TRBV15; cdr3_aa: CATSRDGHPTYEQYF
j_call: TRBJ2-7; v_call: TRBV5-6; cdr3_aa: CASSLTAYEQYF
j_call: TRBJ1-5; v_call: TRBV27; cdr3_aa: CASSSWDRDGPQHF
j_call: TRBJ2-7; v_call: TRBV29-1; cdr3_aa: CSALTLAGASYEQYF
j_call: TRBJ2-5; v_call: TRBV24-1; cdr3_aa: CATSDSGTSGLLGTQYF
j_call: TRBJ1-6; v_call: TRBV30; cdr3_aa: CAWRGHSPLHF
j_call: TRBJ1-2; v_call: TRBV4-1; cdr3_aa: CASSQNAGVFGYTF
j_call: TRBJ2-7; v_call: TRBV11-3; cdr3_aa: CASSSRTGMGEQYF
j_call: TRBJ2-1; v_call: TRBV4-2; cdr3_aa: CASSPPGLAGVYEQFF
j_call: TRBJ2-7; v_call: TRBV30; cdr3_aa: CAWSEDGQGFDEQYF
j_call: TRBJ2-7; v_call: TRBV5-1; cdr3_aa: CASSLGTSATYEQYF